Below are 8 T cell receptor beta chains sequenced from a single sample in a study of identical twins. TCRdb itself ran the 5' RACE reads through MiXCR, one entry per CDR3 protein. Of roughly 470,000 distinct CDR3 sequences listed, 13% to 15% are singletons. These sequences were also reported in another study, on yellow fever vaccine responses in identical twins.

The sequencing sample was made of CD4+ T cells sorted from blood. These receptors came from a woman aged 18-35 years in good health.

V is TRBV4-2 and J is TRBJ2-3; TRBD1 aligns across 11 bases. The CDR3 has 16 amino acids. The germline CDR1 and CDR2 sequences are LGHNA and YNFKEQ. The V gene end was trimmed by 0 bases and the J gene end by 6 bases; junction bases not matched to a gene: 5. Here the CDR3 reads CASSQDMGQGVDTQYF. The CDR3, as DNA: TGTGCCAGCAGCCAAGACATGGGACAGGGGGTTGATACGCAGTATTTT.

The genes are TRBV9 and TRBJ2-1; the D gene is possibly TRBD2 (5 bases). Trimming stripped 0 bases from V and 6 bases from J, with 7 bases between. Looked up from germline, CDR1 is SGDLS and CDR2 is YYNGEE. The CDR3 runs 13 residues. In DNA, the CDR3 is TGTGCCAGCAGCGTAGATGAGGGCAATGAGCAGTTCTTC. Its protein is CASSVDEGNEQFF.

This clonotype was observed at least ten times. V gene TRBV29-1 combines with J gene TRBJ2-1; a weak D match, TRBD1 (5 bases). The germline V gene has CDR1 SQVTM and CDR2 ANQGSEA. This CDR3 is 13 amino acids long. V gave up 5 bases and J gave up 5 bases, with 13 bases separating them. CDR3 loop: CSVSTAGHNEQFF. The CDR3, as DNA: TGCAGCGTTAGCACGGCAGGGCACAATGAGCAGTTCTTC.

The rearrangement joins TRBV12-3 or TRBV12-4 to TRBJ2-7; 10 bases are shared with TRBD1. The CDR3 runs 14 residues. The junction had 8 bases not matched to a gene; V was cut back by 6 bases and J by 6 bases. The CDR3 DNA reads as TGTGCCAGCAGGCCGGGACAGGGGAAGGGCGAGCAGTACTTC. Translation: CASRPGQGKGEQYF.

The chain recombines TRBV5-1 with TRBJ2-3; D uncertain. Germline CDR1 SGHRS, CDR2 YFSETQ. V was pared by 0 bases and J by 4 bases, with 6 bases between. The CDR3 has 13 residues. CDR3 bases: TGCGCCAGCAGCTTGGACGTTCCAGATACGCAGTATTTT. It specifies CASSLDVPDTQYF. Full variable domain (missing parts from reference TRBV5-1 and TRBJ2-3): KAGVTQTPRYLIKTRGQQVTLSCSPISGHRSVSWYQQTPGQGLQFLFEYFSETQRNKGNFPGRFSGRQFSNSRSEMNVSTLELGDSALYLCASSLDVPDTQYFGPGTRLTVL.

The chain joins TRBV6-5 to TRBJ2-2, with 9 bases identical to TRBD2. The trim removed 0 bases at V and 8 bases at J, leaving 4 bases unmatched. CDR3 size: 15 residues. Germline CDR1 MNHEY, CDR2 SVGAGI. CDR3 nucleotide sequence: TGTGCCAGCAGTTACTCGACTAGCGGAGCGGGGGAGCTGTTTTTT. It translates to CASSYSTSGAGELFF.

This clonotype was counted once. The chain has TRBV23-1 and TRBJ2-1; a possible D gene is TRBD1 (6 bases). TRBV23-1 is marked as an open reading frame, function uncertain. This CDR3 spans 15 amino acids. With 0 bases removed from V and 4 bases from J, the gap between germline ends came to 10 bases. For the CDR3, the DNA is TGCGCCAGCAGTCAATCTACAGGGCGGTACAATGAGCAGTTCTTC. Its protein is CASSQSTGRYNEQFF.

This clonotype has just a few counts. V gene TRBV6-5 combines with J gene TRBJ2-2; 10 bases agree with TRBD2. Trimming took 2 bases from V and 8 from J; bases not matched to a gene: 11. This CDR3 has 17 residues. CDR1 is MNHEY, CDR2 SVGAGI, per germline. The CDR3 loop reads CASSYRDTSGILGELFF. The CDR3 DNA sequence: TGTGCCAGCAGTTACCGGGATACTAGCGGGATTTTAGGGGAGCTGTTTTTT.